This TCR beta chain was captured by sequencing in a study of cytomegalovirus exposure and HLA in healthy donors. The study's findings and limits: Sequences of the TCR beta chain were said to predict the HLA-A and HLA-B alleles of most subjects accurately. In a later analysis, TCR beta V- and J-gene trimming was associated with a missense DCLRE1C variant. In vitro checks showed that three CMV-associated chains really do target CMV antigens.

The PCR had 60 Vbeta and 13 Jbeta primers. Sequenced by immunoSEQ multiplex PCR; TCRdb stores in-frame clones only, minus some. The sample has over 95,000 clones; around 77% are singletons. On this clone: Its specificity is unknown.

Germline V gene sequence: CDR1 MDHEN, CDR2 SYDVKM. This CDR3 comprises 15 residues. Trimming pared 4 bases from V and 4 bases from J, leaving 16 bases between. Sequenced material: PBMCs. This TCR was recovered from a man between 35 and 55 years old in good health and CMV-seronegative. The rearrangement links TRBV28 to TRBJ2-5; tentatively, D is TRBD1 (6 bases). The CDR3 DNA follows: TGTGCCAGCAGTTCACAGGACAGAGTTGGAGAGACCCAGTACTTC. Translation: CASSSQDRVGETQYF.